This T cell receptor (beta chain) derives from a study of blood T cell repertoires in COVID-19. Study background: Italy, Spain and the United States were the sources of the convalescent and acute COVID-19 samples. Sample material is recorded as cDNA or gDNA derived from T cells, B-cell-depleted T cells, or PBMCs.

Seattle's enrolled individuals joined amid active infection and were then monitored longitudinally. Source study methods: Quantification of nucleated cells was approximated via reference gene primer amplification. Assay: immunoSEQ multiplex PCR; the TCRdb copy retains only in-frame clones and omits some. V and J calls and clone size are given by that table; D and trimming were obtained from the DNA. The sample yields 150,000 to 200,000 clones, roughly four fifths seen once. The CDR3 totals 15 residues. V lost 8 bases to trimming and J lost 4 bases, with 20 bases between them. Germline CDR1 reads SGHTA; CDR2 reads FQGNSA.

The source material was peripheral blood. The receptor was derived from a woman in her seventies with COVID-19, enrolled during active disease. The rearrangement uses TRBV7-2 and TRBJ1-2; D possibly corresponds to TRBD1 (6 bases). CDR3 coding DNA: TGTGCCAGCGGAAAGGGAGCCGACAGGTCCTATGGCTACACCTTC. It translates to CASGKGADRSYGYTF. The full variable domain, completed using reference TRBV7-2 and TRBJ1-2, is GAGVSQSPSNKVTEKGKDVELRCDPISGHTALYWYRQSLGQGLEFLIYFQGNSAPDKSGLPSDRFSAERTGGSVSTLTIQRTQQEDSAVYLCASGKGADRSYGYTFGSGTRLTVV.